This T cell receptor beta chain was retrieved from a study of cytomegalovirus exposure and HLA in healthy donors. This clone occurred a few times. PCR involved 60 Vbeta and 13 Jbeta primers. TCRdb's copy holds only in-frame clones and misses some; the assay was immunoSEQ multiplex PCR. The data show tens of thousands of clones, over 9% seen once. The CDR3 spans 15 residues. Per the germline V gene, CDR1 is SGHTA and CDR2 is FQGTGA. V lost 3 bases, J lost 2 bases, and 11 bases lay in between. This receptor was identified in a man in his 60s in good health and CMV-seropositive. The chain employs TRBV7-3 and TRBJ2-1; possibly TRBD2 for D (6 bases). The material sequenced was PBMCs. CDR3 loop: CASSFSRGTYNEQFF. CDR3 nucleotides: TGTGCCAGCAGCTTCTCCCGGGGGACCTACAATGAGCAGTTCTTC. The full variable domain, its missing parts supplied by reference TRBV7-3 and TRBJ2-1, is GAGVSQTPSNKVTEKGKYVELRCDPISGHTALYWYRQSLGQGPEFLIYFQGTGAADDSGLPNDRFFAVRPEGSVSTLKIQRTERGDSAVYLCASSFSRGTYNEQFFGPGTRLTVL.